Here is one TCR beta chain with its context. This CDR3 region has 16 residues. The J segment lost 9 bases and the V segment lost 2 bases, leaving 12 bases of the junction unmatched. Germline loops: CDR1 LGHNA, CDR2 YSLEER. This entry comes from a study of technical replicates of blood from a handful of donors. Here immunoSEQ multiplex PCR was the method, and the copy in TCRdb shows in-frame clones only, minus some. The sample lists about 66,000 clones; roughly 90% were seen once. Sequencing was performed on PBMCs. This chain joins TRBV4-3 and TRBJ2-1, with 8 nucleotides matching TRBD2. The source is a human donor in good health. Some clones in this sample may be carry-over from other donors' samples. CDR3 DNA sequence: TGCGCCAGCAGCCAATCATCCATGAGCGGGAGATCTGAGCAGTTCTTC. Amino acids: CASSQSSMSGRSEQFF.